This T cell receptor (beta chain) was retrieved from a study of shared clonotypes between healthy human individuals. The CDR3 runs to 14 residues. Germline values: CDR1 SGHRS, CDR2 YFSETQ. V gave up 4 bases and J gave up 7 bases; unmatched junction bases: 8. Sequencing was performed with immunoSEQ multiplex PCR; in TCRdb, only in-frame clones are kept and a portion is missing. The data contain some 95,000 clones, 60% to 75% of them seen just once; the ten biggest clones take up 50%. This chain joins TRBV5-1 and TRBJ2-3; 8 bases agree with TRBD2. The sequenced sample consisted of memory CD8+ T cells sorted from blood. The subset is: CD45RO+ cells pooled with CCR7-negative TemRA cells. This receptor was identified in a man aged 30 to 39 in good health. As DNA, the CDR3 is TGCGCCAGCAGCAAAAGCGGGAGAGACAATACGCAGTATTTT. This encodes CASSKSGRDNTQYF.